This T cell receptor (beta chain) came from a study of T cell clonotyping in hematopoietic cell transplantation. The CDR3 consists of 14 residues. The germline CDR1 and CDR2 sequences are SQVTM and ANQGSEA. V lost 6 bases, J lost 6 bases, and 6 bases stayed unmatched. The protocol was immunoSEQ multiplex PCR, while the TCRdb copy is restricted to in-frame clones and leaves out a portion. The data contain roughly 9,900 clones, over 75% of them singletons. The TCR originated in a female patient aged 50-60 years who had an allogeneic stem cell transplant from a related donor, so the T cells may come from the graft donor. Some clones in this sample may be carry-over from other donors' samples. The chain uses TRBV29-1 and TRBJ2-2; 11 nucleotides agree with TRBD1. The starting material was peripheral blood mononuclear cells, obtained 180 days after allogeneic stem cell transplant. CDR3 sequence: CSVAGQGAAGELFF. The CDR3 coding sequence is TGCAGCGTAGCCGGACAGGGGGCCGCCGGGGAGCTGTTTTTT.